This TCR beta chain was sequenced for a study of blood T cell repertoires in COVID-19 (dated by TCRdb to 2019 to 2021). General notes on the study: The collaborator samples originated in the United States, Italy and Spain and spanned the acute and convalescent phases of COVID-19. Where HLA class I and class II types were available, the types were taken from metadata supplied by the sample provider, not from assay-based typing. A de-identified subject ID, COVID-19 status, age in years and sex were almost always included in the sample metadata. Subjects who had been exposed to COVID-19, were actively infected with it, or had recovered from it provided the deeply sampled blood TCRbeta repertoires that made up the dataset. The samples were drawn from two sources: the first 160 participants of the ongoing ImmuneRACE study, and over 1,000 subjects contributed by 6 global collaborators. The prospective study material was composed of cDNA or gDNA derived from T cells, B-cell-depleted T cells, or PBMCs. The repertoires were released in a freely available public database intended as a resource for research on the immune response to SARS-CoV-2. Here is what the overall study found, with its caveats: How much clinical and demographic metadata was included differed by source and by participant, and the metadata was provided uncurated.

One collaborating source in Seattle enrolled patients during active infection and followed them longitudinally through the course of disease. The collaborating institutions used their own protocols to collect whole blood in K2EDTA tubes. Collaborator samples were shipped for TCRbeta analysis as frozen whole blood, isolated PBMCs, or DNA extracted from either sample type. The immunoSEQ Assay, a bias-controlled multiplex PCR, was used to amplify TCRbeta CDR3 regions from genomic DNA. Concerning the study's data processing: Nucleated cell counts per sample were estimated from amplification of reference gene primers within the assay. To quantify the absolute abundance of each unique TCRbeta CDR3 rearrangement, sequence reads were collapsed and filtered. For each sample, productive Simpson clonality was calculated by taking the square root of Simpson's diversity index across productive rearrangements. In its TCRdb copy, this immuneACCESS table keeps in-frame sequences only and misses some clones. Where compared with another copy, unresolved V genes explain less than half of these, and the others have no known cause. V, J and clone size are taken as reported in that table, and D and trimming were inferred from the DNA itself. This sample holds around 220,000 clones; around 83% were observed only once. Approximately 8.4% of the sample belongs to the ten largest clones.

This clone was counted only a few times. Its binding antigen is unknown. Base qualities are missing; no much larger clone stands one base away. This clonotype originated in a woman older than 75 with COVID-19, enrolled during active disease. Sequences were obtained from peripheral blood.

The CDR3 sequence is CASSFDGSAAEAFF. The DNA reads as follows: TGTGCCAGCAGCTTCGATGGTTCAGCGGCTGAAGCTTTCTTT. The receptor chain draws on TRBV7-9 and TRBJ1-1; no D gene call is confident. CDR3 length: 14 amino acids, cysteine to phenylalanine. Just CDR3 DNA is preserved here, 42 bases in frame from base 1. As encoded in the germline V gene (reference sequence), CDR1 is SEHNR while CDR2 is FQNEAQ. V and J are truncated by 3 bases and 6 bases respectively, leaving an intervening sequence of 14 bases.